This T cell receptor (beta chain) was sequenced for a study of OX40 agonist ivuxolimab in advanced cancers. About the investigation overall: The costimulatory receptor OX40 (CD134) was targeted by ivuxolimab, a fully human IgG2 agonistic monoclonal antibody. Intravenous ivuxolimab was administered to patients every 2 weeks at six dose levels: 0.01, 0.1, 0.3, 1.5, 3 and 10 mg/kg. Among the roughly 50 dose-escalation patients, some 20 had hepatocellular carcinoma, around 15 melanoma, 9 renal cell carcinoma and 9 head and neck cancer. In the dose-escalation cohort, approximately 83% of patients were male, and the mean age was around 65 years with a range of about 20 to 90. Prior anti-PD-1, anti-PD-L1 or anti-CTLA-4 therapy was permitted, and checkpoint inhibitors had been received by about two fifths of dose-escalation patients. Partial responses occurred in three dose-escalation patients, of whom one had hepatocellular carcinoma and two had cutaneous melanoma. The purpose of peripheral TCRbeta sequencing was to test whether ivuxolimab changed TCR sequence diversity and led to clonal T-cell expansion. The paper covers the monotherapy dose-escalation part of the phase I ivuxolimab trial, which included N of about 50 patients.

The trial excluded patients who had a history of autoimmune disease or were on systemic immunosuppression. Peripheral blood for TCR sequencing was collected from all dose cohorts at baseline, on cycle 4 day 1, and on cycle 7 day 1. The samples were taken from a phase I, first-in-human, multicenter, open-label dose-escalation trial of ivuxolimab. Adults with locally advanced or metastatic melanoma, renal cell carcinoma, hepatocellular carcinoma or head and neck squamous cell carcinoma were enrolled in the trial. CD4+ and CD8+ T cells were sorted separately from peripheral blood before TCR sequencing. Concerning this clone: The specificity of this receptor is unknown. No much larger clone exists at a distance of one base, and base qualities are not known. Other nucleotide sequences from this sample produce the same CDR3.

Genomic DNA was extracted from sorted cells for sequencing of the TCRbeta CDR3 region. The immunoSEQ Assay was used for sequencing of TCRbeta CDR3 regions. In its TCRdb copy, this immuneACCESS table keeps in-frame sequences only and misses some clones. Where compared with another copy, unresolved V genes explain less than half of these, and the others have no known cause. The sample table lists about 53,000 clones, 60% to 80% of them with a count of one. The leading ten clones occupy around 2.4% of the sample. Based on the germline V gene, the CDR1 and CDR2 sequences are SNHLY and FYNNEI. Trimming takes 5 bases from V and 5 bases from J, and the germline ends sit 13 bases apart. The CDR3 measures 15 amino acids from cysteine to phenylalanine. The CDR3 DNA has 45 bases and is translated from base 1. Study-level results and caveats: After ivuxolimab, expanded clones were on average more numerous among CD8+ T cells than among CD4+ T cells. Low levels of normalized T-cell clonal expansion were also seen in some patients who did not respond. In the 0.1-3.0 mg/kg groups, partial responders were among the patients with the lowest normalized peripheral clonal expansion, particularly in CD8+ T cells. The antigen specificity of the clonally expanded peripheral T cells was not determined. Clonal expansion of both CD4+ and CD8+ blood T cells was observed from baseline to week 6 at doses 0.1 to 3.0 mg/kg.

The receptor was derived from an adult with an advanced solid tumor such as melanoma, head and neck, liver or kidney cancer. Recombination joined TRBV2 with TRBJ2-6; the D gene is perhaps TRBD1, on 6 matching bases. The sequenced sample was CD4+ or CD8+ T cells sorted from blood, obtained in a trial of the OX40 agonist ivuxolimab. For the CDR3, the sequence is CASSISGEWANVLTF. The sequence in DNA is TGTGCCAGCAGTATCTCAGGGGAATGGGCCAACGTCCTGACTTTC.